These T cell receptor beta chains were read from a single sample in a study of blood T cell repertoires in COVID-19. Generated by immunoSEQ multiplex PCR, the TCRdb table keeps only in-frame clones and is missing some. The sample yields around 200,000 clones, about 82% seen once. The sample consisted of PBMCs or T cells enriched from blood (not recorded which). The receptor source for this set is a man in his forties with acute COVID-19. Each CDR3 is given with its conserved first and last residue. A D gene is named only where the DNA matches it firmly. Some rows mark clone size as missing; the rest say once, few, many or name a class of expanded clone.

V gene | clone size | D gene | CDR3 protein
TRBV11-2 | - | TRBD2 | CASSLRTRLAGGNEQFF
TRBV2 | - | TRBD2 | CASEKGLAVGDTQYF
TRBV18 | - | - | CASSPSGGPTDTQYF
TRBV2 | few | - | CASRVTVDYTF
TRBV9 | - | TRBD1 | CASSRFVGQSQQGYGYTF
TRBV7-8 | - | - | CASSLNAPGANVLTF
TRBV4-2 | few | - | CASSQETRAYGYTF
TRBV28 | - | - | CAANDSPHYNEQFF
TRBV24-1 | few | - | CATNLGETDTQYF
TRBV15 | once | - | CATSRARFDTQYF
TRBV9 | - | - | CASSVATAEAFF
TRBV9 | - | TRBD2 | CASSVGPSSGRASAYNEQFF
TRBV18 | - | TRBD1 | CASSPDRDEAFF
TRBV19 | - | TRBD2 | CASSKGGLGQETQYF
TRBV19 | - | - | CASSRYGGSSYEQYF
TRBV28 | - | TRBD2 | CASSAPLAESTDTQYF
TRBV3-1/TRBV3-2 | - | TRBD2 | CASSQGGLAGVWNEQFF
TRBV7-3 | - | TRBD2 | CASSLNVLAGGEQFF
TRBV5-3 | - | - | CARSPGTKEGYTF
TRBV3-1/TRBV3-2 | - | TRBD2 | CASSQALAGGWTHEQFF
TRBV30 | - | - | CAFAGGLANGYTF
TRBV6-5 | - | - | CASRALNVDEAFF
TRBV2 | - | - | CASSEISLNSYNEQFF
TRBV7-2 | - | - | CASSRTRPLAHEQYF
TRBV7-9 | - | TRBD1 | CASSIFRDRVLF
TRBV7-3 | - | - | CASSHGGDNEQFF
TRBV5-1 | - | - | CASSLGPTGNTEAFF
TRBV5-1 | once | TRBD2 | CASSLTSAGTGELFF
TRBV27 | - | TRBD1 | CASSSNRGGEKLFF